One sample yielded the 17 T cell receptor beta chains listed below, sequenced in a study of blood T cell repertoires in COVID-19. Using immunoSEQ multiplex PCR, the repertoire was profiled, and TCRdb retains in-frame clones only, with some absent. The repertoire holds roughly 290,000 clones, around four fifths seen once, with approximately 4.1% in the top ten. Sequences were obtained from peripheral blood. Source of these receptors: a woman aged 45-60 years with active or convalescent COVID-19.

This clone was counted a single time. V and J are TRBV25-1 and TRBJ1-6, with 10 nucleotides matching TRBD1. The CDR3 is 17 amino acids. From germline, CDR1 is MGHDK and CDR2 SYGVNS. V shed 3 bases, J shed 9 bases, and the junction held 11 bases outside the gene matches. CDR3 residues: CASSETGTGVRSSPLHF. CDR3 DNA: TGTGCCAGCAGTGAGACCGGGACAGGGGTAAGAAGTTCACCCCTCCACTTT.

V usage is TRBV7-3 and J usage is TRBJ1-2, with D possibly TRBD1 on 5 matching bases. Germline CDR1 SGHTA, CDR2 FQGTGA. This CDR3 is built from 13 residues. Trimming cost V 4 bases and J 8 bases, with 14 bases left between them. The CDR3 reads CASSSTQGGGYTF. CDR3 nucleotides: TGTGCCAGCAGCTCCACCCAGGGAGGCGGCTACACCTTC.

This clone is a singleton in its sample. The chain is built from TRBV10-2 and TRBJ2-3; weak D call: TRBD1 (6 bases). CDR1 is WSHSY, CDR2 SAAADI, per germline. The V end lost 2 bases, the J end lost 3 bases, and 15 bases lay between the germline ends. The CDR3 spans 16 residues. The CDR3 region is CASSEPLGTPTDTQYF. The CDR3 DNA reads TGCGCCAGCAGTGAGCCCCTAGGGACACCTACAGATACGCAGTATTTT.

This chain connects TRBV18 to TRBJ2-7; D remains unclear. Looked up from germline, CDR1 is KGHSH and CDR2 is LQKENI. This CDR3 is built from 13 residues. V lost 6 bases and J 6 bases, leaving 15 bases between the germline ends. The CDR3 spells CASSPVTGFEQYF. In DNA, the CDR3 is TGTGCCAGCTCTCCCGTCACCGGGTTCGAGCAGTACTTC.

The chain has TRBV7-9 and TRBJ2-5; 7 bases line up with TRBD2. The V and J ends lost 4 bases and 10 bases, in that order; junction bases with no gene match: 6. The CDR3 runs 12 residues. The germline CDR1 and CDR2 sequences are SEHNR and FQNEAQ (reference sequence). The CDR3: CASSSSGGSQYF. The CDR3 coding sequence is TGTGCCAGCAGCTCTAGCGGCGGTAGCCAGTACTTC.

This clone was observed a single time. The CDR3: CASSPGGTEAFF. In DNA form, the CDR3 reads TGTGCCAGCAGCCCCGGGGGGACTGAAGCTTTCTTT. The V and J genes are TRBV7-8 and TRBJ1-1, with a tentative D call TRBD1 (5 bases). Trimming took 5 bases from V and 5 from J, leaving 9 bases between them. In germline, CDR1 is SGHVS, CDR2 FQNEAQ. The CDR3 is made up of 12 amino acids.

This clone was seen more than once but under ten times. The V and J genes are TRBV12-3 or TRBV12-4 and TRBJ2-3; D remains ambiguous. This CDR3 has 13 amino acids. Trimming left V 3 bases short and J 5 bases short, with 9 bases between. The CDR3, as DNA: TGTGCCAGCAGTTTCCGTACGAGAGATACGCAGTATTTT. It encodes CASSFRTRDTQYF.

The V and J genes are TRBV5-4 and TRBJ2-1; 8 positions agree with TRBD1. CDR3 length: 13 residues. V lost 2 bases and J lost 9; bases outside the gene matches: 4. CDR1 and CDR2 (germline): SGHNT, YYREEE (reference sequence). The CDR3 nucleotides read TGTGCCAGCAGCTTTCAGGGGGCGGGTGAGCAGTTCTTC. As protein: CASSFQGAGEQFF.

The chain couples TRBV19 to TRBJ2-2; 9 bases fit TRBD2. J was trimmed by 3 bases and V by 6 bases; bases with no gene match: 17. The V gene's germline CDR1 is LNHDA and CDR2 SQIVND (reference sequence). The CDR3 has 19 amino acids. CDR3 amino acids: CASSIFLRGASGDTGELFF. The CDR3 DNA reads TGTGCCAGTAGCATCTTCCTACGGGGGGCTAGCGGGGACACCGGGGAGCTGTTTTTT.

The V call is TRBV6-1, the J call TRBJ2-2; possibly TRBD2 for D (6 bases). V was shortened by 0 bases and J by 0 bases, with 14 bases between the two germline ends. Germline V CDR1 and CDR2: MNHNS, SASEGT. The CDR3 sequence is 18 residues long. As DNA, the CDR3 is TGTGCCAGCAGTGAAGCGCAGGGCGGGGCAGCGAACACCGGGGAGCTGTTTTTT. Its translation is CASSEAQGGAANTGELFF.

The rearrangement joins TRBV5-6 to TRBJ1-1, with D unclear. CDR1 SGHDT and CDR2 YYEEEE come from the germline V gene. The CDR3 is made up of 13 amino acids. The ends were cut back, 0 bases at V and 1 base at J, with 4 bases in the middle. For the CDR3, the DNA is TGTGCCAGCAGCTTGGGCGGGAACACTGAAGCTTTCTTT. Protein: CASSLGGNTEAFF.

This sequence joins TRBV5-4 and TRBJ2-7, with 10 bases aligning to TRBD1. Germline loops: CDR1 SGHNT, CDR2 YYREEE (reference sequence). V lost 6 bases to trimming and J lost 6 bases; unmatched junction nucleotides: 9. The CDR3 runs to 14 residues. CDR3 bases: TGTGCCAGCACCCGGGGACAGGGGCGGTCCGAGCAGTACTTC. Translation: CASTRGQGRSEQYF.

The chain couples TRBV7-9 to TRBJ2-2; possibly TRBD2 for D (6 bases). Between the trimmed V and J ends, which lost 2 bases and 7 bases, there was a span of 8 bases. The germline CDR1 and CDR2 sequences are SEHNR and FQNEAQ (reference sequence). This CDR3 spans 13 amino acids. The CDR3 DNA reads as TGTGCCAGCAGCTTAATGGGAGGCGGGGAGCTGTTTTTT. Translation: CASSLMGGGELFF.

This clone occurred a few times. The V and J genes are TRBV15 and TRBJ2-3; TRBD2 aligns across 7 bases. After removal of 4 bases from V and 2 bases from J, the junction contained 12 bases not matched to a gene. The germline V gene has CDR1 LNHNV and CDR2 YYDKDF (reference sequence). The CDR3 loop spans 17 amino acids. This CDR3 reads CATSNYGGAGTTDTQYF. CDR3 nucleotide sequence: TGTGCCACCAGCAACTACGGGGGAGCGGGAACCACAGATACGCAGTATTTT.

The CDR3 nucleotides are TGTGCCAGCAGCTCCCAGGGGCACATGAACACTGAAGCTTTCTTT. Residues: CASSSQGHMNTEAFF. The chain joins TRBV11-3 to TRBJ1-1, with D perhaps TRBD1 (6 bases). Trimming cost V 4 bases and J 0 bases, with 12 bases left between them. The CDR3 has 15 residues. CDR1 is SGHNT, CDR2 YENEEA, per germline.

The chain uses TRBV5-5 and TRBJ1-4; D not certain. Looked up from germline, CDR1 is SGHKS and CDR2 is YYEKEE (reference sequence). The CDR3 length is 14 residues. The V gene lost 2 bases and the J gene lost 0 bases, with 5 bases spanning the gap. CDR3 DNA: TGTGCCAGCAGCTTTCATGCAACTAATGAAAAACTGTTTTTT. This sequence encodes CASSFHATNEKLFF.

This clone was observed a single time. V gene TRBV10-3 combines with J gene TRBJ2-7, with D perhaps matching TRBD2 (5 bases). The V end was cut by 7 bases, the J end by 1 base, with 17 bases between. The CDR3 has 15 amino acids. The germline V gene encodes CDR1 ENHRY and CDR2 SYGVKD. Here the CDR3 reads CAITDSRVGSYEQYF. CDR3 in DNA: TGTGCCATCACTGACTCGAGGGTCGGGTCCTACGAGCAGTACTTC.